The 22 T cell receptor beta chains given below trace back to one sample, sequenced in a study of cytomegalovirus exposure and HLA in healthy donors. The PCR used 60 Vbeta and 13 Jbeta primers. TCRdb keeps only in-frame clones here, not all; method: immunoSEQ multiplex PCR. The sample records 95,000 to 150,000 clones, 70% to 85% being singletons. Sequenced input: PBMCs. All receptors derive from a man younger than 35 in good health and CMV-seropositive.

This rearrangement joins TRBV29-1 to TRBJ1-3, with 9 bases fitting TRBD1. Trimming at V came to 5 bases and at J to 0 bases, leaving 2 bases not matched to a gene. Germline lookup yields CDR1 SQVTM and CDR2 ANQGSEA. The CDR3 totals 14 residues. Written as DNA, the CDR3 is TGCAGCGTTTCGACAGGGGGCTCTGGAAACACCATATATTTT. Amino acid sequence: CSVSTGGSGNTIYF.

This clone was seen only a few times. Germline and junction disagree at one end, which may indicate a read error. The chain employs TRBV7-9 and TRBJ2-4, with 9 bases fitting TRBD1. The CDR3 totals 16 residues. Germline V CDR1 and CDR2: SEHNR, FQNEAQ (reference sequence). The CDR3 nucleotides are TGTGCCAGCAGCGGGCGGACAGGGGCCTTGGAAAACAGTCAGTACTTC. Translation: CASSGRTGALENSQYF.

The table lists this clone with a few counts. The CDR3 sequence is CASSPIESTEAFF. The CDR3, as DNA: TGTGCCAGCAGTCCCATTGAGAGCACTGAAGCTTTCTTT. This sequence joins TRBV28 and TRBJ1-1; D call uncertain. This CDR3 is 13 amino acids long. Per germline, CDR1 MDHEN and CDR2 SYDVKM. The germline V and J ends were trimmed by 5 bases and 4 bases, with 11 bases remaining between them.

The genes are TRBV9 and TRBJ2-1, with 10 nucleotides matching TRBD1. J was trimmed by 1 base and V by 5 bases; bases with no gene match: 3. This CDR3 is 15 amino acids long. CDR1 SGDLS and CDR2 YYNGEE come from the germline V gene. This chain's CDR3 is CASRPGQGSYNEQFF. The CDR3 DNA reads TGTGCCAGCAGGCCGGGACAGGGGTCCTACAATGAGCAGTTCTTC.

The chain couples TRBV19 to TRBJ2-3, with D unresolved. CDR1 and CDR2 from the germline V gene are LNHDA and SQIVND (reference sequence). Trimming took off 5 bases at V and 2 bases at J, with 8 bases between the two ends. The CDR3 has 13 residues. CDR3 in amino acids: CASSRQATDTQYF. DNA of the CDR3: TGTGCCAGTAGTCGCCAGGCCACAGATACGCAGTATTTT.

The chain links TRBV6-1 to TRBJ2-1; the match to TRBD2 covers 13 bases. V was clipped by 0 bases and J by 12 bases; unmatched bases: 2. The CDR3 consists of 14 residues. Looked up from germline, CDR1 is MNHNS and CDR2 is SASEGT. The CDR3 sequence: CASSEAWTSGGQFF. The CDR3 nucleotides are TGTGCCAGCAGTGAAGCGTGGACTAGCGGGGGGCAGTTCTTC.

This clone was seen a handful of times. The V gene is TRBV28, the J gene TRBJ1-1; possibly TRBD1 for D (5 bases). CDR3 length: 15 residues. Per germline, CDR1 MDHEN and CDR2 SYDVKM. With 6 bases removed from V and 4 bases from J, the gap between germline ends came to 18 bases. The CDR3 DNA sequence: TGTGCCAGCAGGGCTAGAGGCGGAGGGGCCACTGAAGCTTTCTTT. Protein sequence: CASRARGGGATEAFF.

This clone was recorded only once. This chain's CDR3 is CASSLVGGATYNEQFF. CDR3 bases: TGTGCCAGCAGCTTAGTCGGGGGGGCTACCTACAATGAGCAGTTCTTC. The chain recombines TRBV7-8 with TRBJ2-1, with TRBD2 matching over 8 bases. V shed 1 base and J 2 bases; nucleotides not matched to a gene: 4. This CDR3 contains 16 residues. Germline V CDR1 and CDR2: SGHVS, FQNEAQ.

The chain combines TRBV5-1 with TRBJ2-6; tentatively, D is TRBD2 (5 bases). V was trimmed by 4 bases and J by 4 bases, leaving 12 bases between them. This CDR3 is built from 15 residues. Looked up from germline, CDR1 is SGHRS and CDR2 is YFSETQ. CDR3: CASSITPGGANVLTF. In DNA, the CDR3 is TGCGCCAGCAGCATCACGCCGGGGGGGGCCAACGTCCTGACTTTC. Full variable domain (remainder filled in from reference TRBV5-1 and TRBJ2-6): KAGVTQTPRYLIKTRGQQVTLSCSPISGHRSVSWYQQTPGQGLQFLFEYFSETQRNKGNFPGRFSGRQFSNSRSEMNVSTLELGDSALYLCASSITPGGANVLTFGAGSRLTVL.

This sequence joins TRBV29-1 and TRBJ2-2; D remains ambiguous. V was pared by 7 bases and J by 1 base, with 10 bases between. Germline CDR1 is SQVTM and CDR2 is ANQGSEA. The CDR3 totals 13 residues. The CDR3 reads CSALYGNTGELFF. CDR3 bases: TGCAGCGCTCTCTATGGGAACACCGGGGAGCTGTTTTTT.

The J gene is TRBJ2-6, the V gene TRBV7-8; TRBD1 might be the D (5 bases). Trimming shortened V by 6 bases and J by 0 bases, and 9 bases separated the two germline ends. The germline V gene has CDR1 SGHVS and CDR2 FQNEAQ. The CDR3 is 15 amino acids. CDR3 protein: CASRSDSSGANVLTF. CDR3 DNA sequence: TGTGCCAGCAGAAGCGACAGCTCTGGGGCCAACGTCCTGACTTTC. The full variable domain, in which reference TRBV7-8 and TRBJ2-6 provide the parts outside the CDR3, is GAGVSQSPRYKVAKRGQDVALRCDPISGHVSLFWYQQALGQGPEFLTYFQNEAQLDKSGLPSDRFFAERPEGSVSTLKIQRTQQEDSAVYLCASRSDSSGANVLTFGAGSRLTVL.

V is TRBV5-1 and J is TRBJ1-3; D is unclear. V was trimmed by 0 bases and J by 8 bases, leaving 12 bases between them. This CDR3 region has 14 residues. CDR1 and CDR2 (germline): SGHRS, YFSETQ. The CDR3 here is CASSLGAPGDTIYF. Written as DNA, the CDR3 is TGCGCCAGCAGCTTGGGTGCGCCGGGTGACACCATATATTTT.

V usage is TRBV4-2 and J usage is TRBJ2-1, with TRBD1 identical over 8 bases. This CDR3 contains 15 residues. Germline V lookup: CDR1 LGHNA, CDR2 YNFKEQ. The ends lost 4 bases at V and 3 bases at J; junction bases unmatched: 5. In DNA form, the CDR3 reads TGTGCCAGCAGCCCTGTAGGACAGGGCTACAATGAGCAGTTCTTC. As protein: CASSPVGQGYNEQFF.

The CDR3 sequence is CAGGQDSYEQYF. CDR3 in DNA: TGTGCCGGCGGACAGGACTCCTACGAGCAGTACTTC. The chain links TRBV30 to TRBJ2-7, with 7 bases that match TRBD1. V trimming: 8 bases; J trimming: 0 bases; junction bases outside the gene matches: 4. The CDR3 loop spans 12 amino acids. Germline V gene lookup returns CDR1 GTSNPN and CDR2 SVGIG (reference sequence).

This sequence joins TRBV9 and TRBJ2-7; 10 nucleotides match TRBD1. This CDR3 comprises 15 residues. V lost 0 bases and J lost 6; bases outside the gene matches: 6. Germline V gene data show CDR1 as SGDLS and CDR2 as YYNGEE. CDR3 sequence reads: CASSVVGTGDGEQYF. The DNA of the CDR3 is TGTGCCAGCAGCGTAGTCGGGACAGGGGACGGCGAGCAGTACTTC. Complete variable domain (other parts from reference TRBV9 and TRBJ2-7): DSGVTQTPKHLITATGQRVTLRCSPRSGDLSVYWYQQSLDQGLQFLIQYYNGEERAKGNILERFSAQQFPDLHSELNLSSLELGDSALYFCASSVVGTGDGEQYFGPGTRLTVT.

The chain employs TRBV6-5 and TRBJ2-7; 8 nucleotides match TRBD1. The germline CDR1 and CDR2 sequences are MNHEY and SVGAGI. The CDR3 covers 16 residues. V lost 2 bases to trimming and J lost 4 bases; unmatched junction nucleotides: 10. The CDR3 sequence: CASSYPLGQATYEQYF. CDR3 coding DNA: TGTGCCAGCAGTTACCCACTGGGACAGGCGACTTACGAGCAGTACTTC.

Of note for this clone: A junction boundary mismatches the germline segment, possibly from a read error. This chain joins TRBV14 and TRBJ2-7; 10 positions match TRBD2. In germline, CDR1 is SGHDN, CDR2 FVKESK. The CDR3 spans 14 residues. CDR3 region: CASSLAGGSYEQHF. The CDR3 region has the DNA TGTGCCAGCAGCCTAGCGGGAGGCTCCTACGAGCAGCACTTC.

J is TRBJ2-7 and V is TRBV5-1; 9 bases are a match to TRBD1. CDR1 and CDR2 (germline): SGHRS, YFSETQ. CDR3 size: 16 residues. With 0 bases clipped from V and 3 bases from J, the junction kept 7 bases outside the gene matches. As DNA, the CDR3 is TGCGCCAGCAGCTTGGATTGGACAGGGGTAGACTACGAGCAGTACTTC. The encoded protein is CASSLDWTGVDYEQYF.

On this clone itself: At one end, the junction sequence differs from germline, possibly due to a read error. The V gene is TRBV7-9, the J gene TRBJ1-2; tentatively, D is TRBD1 (5 bases). The CDR3 loop spans 16 amino acids. CDR1 is SEHNR, CDR2 FQNEAQ, per germline (reference sequence). CDR3: CSSSLVGGPPNYGYTF. Written as DNA, the CDR3 is TGTTCCAGCAGCTTAGTGGGGGGACCACCTAACTATGGCTACACCTTC.

The CDR3 DNA reads as TGCAGTGCTAGCGGGAGGCCCGTCCCGTTCTTC. Translating it yields CSASGRPVPFF. The chain uses TRBV20-1 and TRBJ2-1, with 7 positions matching TRBD2. Trimming removed 3 bases from V and 15 bases from J; junction bases left unmatched: 8. CDR3 length equals 11 residues. CDR1 and CDR2 (germline): DFQATT, SNEGSKA (reference sequence).

The chain combines TRBV13 with TRBJ2-7, with 14 bases lining up with TRBD2. V shed 4 bases and J 3 bases; nucleotides not matched to a gene: 5. The CDR3 has 16 amino acids. Germline CDR1 is PRHDT and CDR2 is FYEKMQ (reference sequence). CDR3 protein: CASSSTSGRGFYEQYF. Here the CDR3 DNA reads TGTGCCAGCAGCTCGACTAGCGGGAGGGGATTCTACGAGCAGTACTTC.

The chain has TRBV28 and TRBJ1-5; 10 bases fit TRBD1. This CDR3 has 16 residues. J lost 6 bases, V lost 3 bases, and 8 bases had no gene match. Germline V CDR1 and CDR2: MDHEN, SYDVKM. The CDR3 loop reads CASSLTRTGGVQPQHF. The CDR3 nucleotides are TGTGCCAGCAGTTTGACGAGGACAGGGGGGGTTCAGCCCCAGCATTTT.